The 17 T cell receptor beta chains listed next were all sequenced from one sample in a study of graft-versus-host responses after intestinal transplantation. The method was immunoSEQ multiplex PCR; TCRdb's version includes in-frame clones alone and lacks a portion of them. The sample has thousands of clones; 76% are singletons. Investigators treated the graft tissue so that it released intraepithelial and lamina propria lymphocytes. Sequencing used ileum tissue, obtained around 340 days after intestinal transplantation. The receptors here all came from a human patient who received an intestinal transplant, so some T cells may come from the graft donor.

This chain uses TRBV28 with TRBJ2-6; the D gene is possibly TRBD1 (5 bases). V gave up 4 bases and J gave up 2 bases, with 9 bases separating them. The CDR3 runs to 15 residues. The germline V gene encodes CDR1 MDHEN and CDR2 SYDVKM. CDR3 DNA sequence: TGTGCCAGCAGTTCAGGGATTACTGGGGCCAACGTCCTGACTTTC. This encodes CASSSGITGANVLTF.

The rearrangement links TRBV7-9 to TRBJ1-4; D gene uncertain. V was cut by 1 base and J by 8 bases, with 14 bases left in between. Germline CDR1 and CDR2: SEHNR and FQNEAQ (reference sequence). The CDR3 totals 15 residues. CDR3 sequence (DNA): TGTGCCAGCAGCTTAGACAGATTGGCCTGGGAAAAACTGTTTTTT. Its translation: CASSLDRLAWEKLFF.

This chain links TRBV19 with TRBJ1-1; no clear D. Germline lookup yields CDR1 LNHDA and CDR2 SQIVND (reference sequence). V was pared by 1 base and J by 1 base, with 13 bases between. The CDR3 contains 16 residues. The CDR3 protein is CASSIGPWRRNTEAFF. The DNA of the CDR3 is TGTGCCAGTAGTATAGGGCCGTGGAGGCGGAACACTGAAGCTTTCTTT.

To note about this clone: At the DNA level, this CDR3 is encoded by other sequences in the same sample as well. The chain uses TRBV7-2 and TRBJ2-3; 7 positions match TRBD2. V shed 2 bases and J 4 bases; nucleotides not matched to a gene: 6. This CDR3 is 15 amino acids long. Per germline, CDR1 SGHTA and CDR2 FQGNSA. The CDR3 DNA reads as TGTGCCAGCAGCTTAAATTGGCTAGCGGCAGATACGCAGTATTTT. Amino acid sequence: CASSLNWLAADTQYF.

A single count supports this clone. V is TRBV30 and J is TRBJ2-5; TRBD2 aligns across 9 bases. The germline gives CDR1 GTSNPN, CDR2 SVGIG (reference sequence). V gave up 4 bases and J gave up 6 bases; unmatched junction bases: 9. The CDR3 has 14 residues. In DNA form, the CDR3 reads TGTGCCTGGACCGGGGGCGGGGGGGGCAAGACCCAGTACTTC. It yields the protein CAWTGGGGGKTQYF. Drawing the rest from reference TRBV30 and TRBJ2-5, the complete variable domain is SQTIHQWPATLVQPVGSPLSLECTVEGTSNPNLYWYRQAAGRGLQLLFYSVGIGQISSEVPQNLSASRPQDRQFILSSKKLLLSDSGFYLCAWTGGGGGKTQYFGPGTRLLVL.

This sequence joins TRBV11-2 and TRBJ1-3, with D uncertain. CDR3 length: 16 residues. With 5 bases removed from V and 3 bases from J, the gap between germline ends came to 17 bases. The germline V gene has CDR1 SGHAT and CDR2 FQNNGV. CDR3 nucleotides: TGTGCCAGCAGCCCCCATAGTGCAGGTGGTGGAAACACCATATATTTT. It codes for CASSPHSAGGGNTIYF.

V usage is TRBV5-1 and J usage is TRBJ1-1; D may be TRBD1 (6 bases). Trimming stripped 1 base from V and 5 bases from J, with 15 bases between. Germline CDR1 SGHRS, CDR2 YFSETQ. This CDR3 is built from 15 residues. CDR3 loop: CASSLHRVGGTEAFF. CDR3 bases: TGCGCCAGCAGCTTGCACAGGGTTGGTGGGACTGAAGCTTTCTTT.

The J gene is TRBJ2-1, the V gene TRBV18; 8 bases match TRBD2. With V trimmed by 3 bases and J by 8 bases, 6 bases remained unmatched. CDR1 KGHSH and CDR2 LQKENI come from the germline V gene. The CDR3 runs 14 residues. CDR3 residues: CASSPGLGGDEQFF. DNA for the CDR3: TGTGCCAGCTCACCGGGACTAGGGGGGGATGAGCAGTTCTTC. Full variable domain (remainder filled in from reference TRBV18 and TRBJ2-1): NAGVMQNPRHLVRRRGQEARLRCSPMKGHSHVYWYRQLPEEGLKFMVYLQKENIIDESGMPKERFSAEFPKEGPSILRIQQVVRGDSAAYFCASSPGLGGDEQFFGPGTRLTVL.

V gene TRBV5-1 combines with J gene TRBJ1-1, with D hard to call. CDR1 SGHRS and CDR2 YFSETQ come from the germline V gene. The CDR3 is 14 amino acids. V was pared by 2 bases and J by 6 bases, with 14 bases between. CDR3 nucleotide sequence: TGCGCCAGCAGCTTCAGCGGGGAGAAGGCTGAAGCTTTCTTT. Its protein product is CASSFSGEKAEAFF. The full variable domain, rest sourced from reference TRBV5-1 and TRBJ1-1, is KAGVTQTPRYLIKTRGQQVTLSCSPISGHRSVSWYQQTPGQGLQFLFEYFSETQRNKGNFPGRFSGRQFSNSRSEMNVSTLELGDSALYLCASSFSGEKAEAFFGQGTRLTVV.

V and J are TRBV2 and TRBJ2-3; 8 positions match TRBD1. Germline V lookup: CDR1 SNHLY, CDR2 FYNNEI. This CDR3 comprises 14 residues. The trim removed 8 bases at V and 2 bases at J, leaving 6 bases unmatched. For the CDR3, the DNA is TGTGCCAGCGGATGGACAGGGCCCACAGATACGCAGTATTTT. Translating gives CASGWTGPTDTQYF.

The rearrangement joins TRBV5-4 to TRBJ1-1; D uncertain. The V end lost 1 base, the J end lost 1 base, and 5 bases lay between the germline ends. The germline V gene encodes CDR1 SGHNT and CDR2 YYREEE (reference sequence). The CDR3 covers 13 residues. The CDR3 here is CASSLWRNTEAFF. In DNA form, the CDR3 reads TGTGCCAGCAGCTTGTGGAGGAACACTGAAGCTTTCTTT.

The rearrangement links TRBV6-5 to TRBJ1-2, with D perhaps TRBD1 (5 bases). The CDR3 contains 13 residues. Germline CDR1 and CDR2: MNHEY and SVGAGI. Trimming took 6 bases from V and 2 from J, leaving 10 bases between them. The CDR3 nucleotides are TGTGCCAGCAGCCCCCGACAGAACTATGGCTACACCTTC. Its protein product is CASSPRQNYGYTF.

V is TRBV19 and J is TRBJ2-2, with D perhaps matching TRBD1 (5 bases). The CDR3 has 17 residues. Per germline, CDR1 LNHDA and CDR2 SQIVND (reference sequence). Between the trimmed V and J ends, which lost 2 bases and 3 bases, there was a span of 16 bases. For the CDR3, the DNA is TGTGCCAGTAGTATAAGAAAGGGGCAGGGTTACACCGGGGAGCTGTTTTTT. This translates into CASSIRKGQGYTGELFF.

V gene TRBV19 combines with J gene TRBJ1-2, with a tentative D call TRBD1 (5 bases). The CDR3 sequence is 17 residues long. Trimming cost V 7 bases and J 6 bases, with 27 bases left between them. CDR1 and CDR2 from the germline V gene are LNHDA and SQIVND (reference sequence). This CDR3 is CASNLRGLTRDYDGYTF. In nucleotides, the CDR3 is TGTGCCAGTAATCTCCGGGGACTCACCAGGGACTATGATGGCTACACCTTC.

The chain joins TRBV11-2 to TRBJ2-7, with TRBD2 identical over 8 bases. This CDR3 region has 14 residues. V was clipped by 5 bases and J by 0 bases; unmatched bases: 3. Germline values: CDR1 SGHAT, CDR2 FQNNGV. The chain's CDR3 is CASSRTSLSYEQYF. The DNA of the CDR3 is TGTGCCAGCAGCAGGACTAGCCTCTCCTACGAGCAGTACTTC.

V gene TRBV7-8 combines with J gene TRBJ2-7; tentative D call: TRBD1 (5 bases). The CDR3 length is 14 residues. V dropped 2 bases and J dropped 3 bases, with 11 bases sitting between them. Germline CDR1 is SGHVS and CDR2 is FQNEAQ. The DNA for the CDR3 is TGTGCCAGCAGCTTAAGTCAGGGTTTCTACGAGCAGTACTTC. The encoded protein is CASSLSQGFYEQYF.

The chain has TRBV19 and TRBJ1-1; the D gene is possibly TRBD1 (5 bases). The V end lost 4 bases, the J end lost 10 bases, and 13 bases lay between the germline ends. CDR1 LNHDA and CDR2 SQIVND come from the germline V gene (reference sequence). The CDR3 spans 12 residues. The CDR3 protein is CASSRPTEVAFF. In nucleotides, the CDR3 is TGTGCCAGTAGTAGGCCGACAGAGGTAGCTTTCTTT.